This TCR beta chain was recovered during a study of vaccination effects on CD4 cells after COVID-19. Study in general: Participants received two doses of either the BNT162b2 or mRNA-1273 vaccine. Study-wide results and caveats: Cross-reactivity toward common cold coronaviruses was confined to only 1 of 255 vaccine-induced clones in healthy vaccinees.

In the case of this clone: The target antigen is unknown.

TCRdb keeps only in-frame clones here, not all; method: immunoSEQ multiplex PCR. This table has tens of thousands of clones, about 80% appearing once. The CDR3 consists of 14 residues. Germline V gives CDR1 SGHRS, CDR2 YFSETQ. Trimming took 0 bases from V and 5 from J, leaving 11 bases between them. Scientists isolated CD4+ T cells after a roughly nine-day culture period ended. Vaccine recipients, nucleocapsid antibody negative, had no prior SARS-CoV-2 infection. The authors replaced half the medium with IL-2 medium on days 3 and 7. The TCR originated in a human donor who received a COVID-19 vaccine. V is TRBV5-1 and J is TRBJ1-1; D gene unclear. The specimen was CD4+ T cells from PBMCs cultured without peptide, collected before COVID-19 vaccination. CDR3 loop: CASSLGGFGTEAFF. DNA for the CDR3: TGCGCCAGCAGCTTGGGCGGTTTTGGTACTGAAGCTTTCTTT.